The 22 T cell receptor beta chains presented below share a single source sample, sequenced in a study of a mutant IDH1 vaccine in newly diagnosed glioma. Time point given: week 11, during vaccination. Every vaccine dose comprised 300 ug of mutant IDH1 20-mer peptide plus topical imiquimod. Repertoires were generated with immunoSEQ multiplex PCR, while TCRdb's copy carries only in-frame clones and drops some. Among about 52,000 clones, 91% were seen once, and the ten largest hold more than 2%. These receptors' antigens are unknown. Sequences were derived from PBMCs, sampled from a glioma patient whose treatment included an IDH1 peptide vaccine. Every receptor here comes from a man in his fifties or sixties with glioma.

The J gene is TRBJ1-5, the V gene TRBV5-5; the D gene is possibly TRBD1 (5 bases). The CDR3 is 16 amino acids. The V end lost 0 bases, the J end lost 4 bases, and 14 bases lay between the germline ends. Germline assignment: CDR1 SGHKS and CDR2 YYEKEE (reference sequence). The CDR3 DNA follows: TGTGCCAGCAGCTTGGGGTTGTGGCAGGGTAATCAGCCCCAGCATTTT. This codes for CASSLGLWQGNQPQHF.

The CDR3 coding sequence is TGCGCCAGCAGTGAGTCGACAGCAGGAAGAGAGCAGTACTTC. It codes for CASSESTAGREQYF. The V and J genes are TRBV10-1 and TRBJ2-7; TRBD1 might be the D (5 bases). From germline, CDR1 is WNHNN and CDR2 SYGVQD (reference sequence). V was shortened by 0 bases and J by 7 bases, with 13 bases between the two germline ends. The CDR3 loop spans 14 amino acids.

The V and J genes are TRBV15 and TRBJ2-4; 9 bases are a match to TRBD2. The germline V gene has CDR1 LNHNV and CDR2 YYDKDF (reference sequence). The CDR3 sequence is 16 residues long. J gave up 5 bases and V 1 base, and 6 bases lay outside the gene matches. In DNA, the CDR3 is TGTGCCACCAGCAGAGGTATCGGCGGGGGGGAAAACATTCAGTACTTC. Encoded protein: CATSRGIGGGENIQYF.

V gene TRBV30 combines with J gene TRBJ1-1; 7 positions match TRBD1. V trimming: 5 bases; J trimming: 3 bases; junction bases outside the gene matches: 6. Germline V CDR1 and CDR2: GTSNPN, SVGIG (reference sequence). CDR3 size: 13 residues. This chain's CDR3 is CAWVQGLHTEAFF. In DNA form, the CDR3 reads TGTGCCTGGGTACAGGGGTTGCACACTGAAGCTTTCTTT.

The V call is TRBV29-1, the J call TRBJ2-3, with D possibly matching TRBD2 (6 bases). Looked up from germline, CDR1 is SQVTM and CDR2 is ANQGSEA. The CDR3 has 13 residues. V dropped 8 bases and J dropped 2 bases, with 14 bases sitting between them. CDR3 sequence reads: CSLAGRHTDTQYF. The CDR3 DNA reads as TGCAGCCTGGCGGGACGGCACACAGATACGCAGTATTTT.

This chain joins TRBV27 and TRBJ1-2, with 7 bases matching TRBD1. J gave up 4 bases and V 5 bases, and 7 bases lay outside the gene matches. This CDR3 region has 14 residues. Germline V gene sequence: CDR1 MNHEY, CDR2 SMNVEV (reference sequence). The CDR3 DNA reads as TGTGCCAGCAGTCAAGGGGGCTCGGGCTATGGCTACACCTTC. Translating it yields CASSQGGSGYGYTF.

V usage is TRBV7-9 and J usage is TRBJ2-7; D assignment may be TRBD1 or TRBD2 (5 bases each). This CDR3 has 12 residues. In germline, CDR1 is SEHNR, CDR2 FQNEAQ (reference sequence). The V gene lost 5 bases and the J gene lost 6 bases, with 11 bases spanning the gap. The CDR3 is CASSPRDGEQYF. The CDR3 DNA is TGTGCCAGCAGCCCTCGGGACGGCGAGCAGTACTTC.

The chain is built from TRBV9 and TRBJ2-2; D is undetermined. Trimming took 5 bases from V and 2 from J, leaving 10 bases between them. Germline V gene lookup returns CDR1 SGDLS and CDR2 YYNGEE. The CDR3 has 14 amino acids. In DNA form, the CDR3 reads TGTGCCAGCAGGGAAGAGCCTAACACCGGGGAGCTGTTTTTT. Translating gives CASREEPNTGELFF.

For the CDR3, the DNA is TGTGCCAGCAGCTTGGGGACACTTGAAGAGACCCAGTACTTC. This translates into CASSLGTLEETQYF. The chain is built from TRBV5-4 and TRBJ2-5, with D possibly matching TRBD1 (5 bases). Trimming shortened V by 0 bases and J by 3 bases, and 9 bases separated the two germline ends. Looked up from germline, CDR1 is SGHNT and CDR2 is YYREEE (reference sequence). This CDR3 has 14 amino acids.

The chain employs TRBV14 and TRBJ2-1, with 13 nucleotides matching TRBD2. Germline V CDR1 and CDR2: SGHDN, FVKESK. The CDR3 is 16 residues long. Trimming took 4 bases from V and 4 from J; bases not matched to a gene: 4. CDR3 in DNA: TGTGCCAGCAGCCCTACTAGCGGGAGGGCGTACAATGAGCAGTTCTTC. Amino acid sequence: CASSPTSGRAYNEQFF.

This rearrangement joins TRBV6-5 to TRBJ1-2; D might be TRBD1 (6 bases). The V gene's germline CDR1 is MNHEY and CDR2 SVGAGI. This CDR3 is 13 amino acids long. V was shortened by 6 bases and J by 3 bases, with 11 bases between the two germline ends. The CDR3 sequence: CASRLQGDYGYTF. The CDR3 bases are TGTGCCAGCAGACTACAGGGCGACTATGGCTACACCTTC.

The V call is TRBV7-8, the J call TRBJ2-7, with no clear D. The V gene lost 0 bases and the J gene lost 5 bases, with 17 bases spanning the gap. CDR1 is SGHVS, CDR2 FQNEAQ, per germline. CDR3 length: 16 amino acids. The CDR3 sequence is CASSLAQVTNWDEQYF. CDR3 sequence (DNA): TGTGCCAGCAGCTTAGCGCAGGTAACAAATTGGGACGAGCAGTACTTC.

The J gene is TRBJ1-1, the V gene TRBV7-2, with TRBD1 matching over 8 bases. V lost 5 bases, J lost 6 bases, and 8 bases stayed unmatched. Germline lookup yields CDR1 SGHTA and CDR2 FQGNSA. The CDR3 totals 14 residues. This CDR3 reads CASSTPDRAAEAFF. The DNA of the CDR3 is TGTGCCAGCAGCACCCCGGACAGGGCCGCTGAAGCTTTCTTT. Together with reference TRBV7-2 and TRBJ1-1, the CDR3 gives the full variable domain: GAGVSQSPSNKVTEKGKDVELRCDPISGHTALYWYRQSLGQGLEFLIYFQGNSAPDKSGLPSDRFSAERTGGSVSTLTIQRTQQEDSAVYLCASSTPDRAAEAFFGQGTRLTVV.

The gene calls are TRBV4-3 and TRBJ2-7, with 9 positions matching TRBD1. The germline CDR1 and CDR2 sequences are LGHNA and YSLEER. V was pared by 0 bases and J by 0 bases, with 3 bases of the junction left unmatched. The CDR3 totals 16 residues. The CDR3 protein is CASSQDRTGDSYEQYF. In DNA, the CDR3 is TGCGCCAGCAGCCAAGATCGGACAGGGGACTCCTACGAGCAGTACTTC.

On this clone: Other DNA sequences from this sample encode an identical CDR3 as well. The rearrangement links TRBV6-6 to TRBJ1-1; D remains ambiguous. The V gene's germline CDR1 is MNHNY and CDR2 SVGAGI (reference sequence). V was pared by 2 bases and J by 2 bases, with 3 bases between. The CDR3 contains 12 residues. CDR3 nucleotides: TGTGCCAGCAGTTACAGAAACACTGAAGCTTTCTTT. This encodes CASSYRNTEAFF.

This rearrangement joins TRBV7-3 to TRBJ2-3, with D possibly being TRBD2 (6 bases). There are 14 residues in the CDR3. Between the trimmed V and J ends, which lost 1 base and 4 bases, there was a span of 9 bases. Germline CDR1 reads SGHTA; CDR2 reads FQGTGA. The CDR3 nucleotides are TGTGCCAGCAGCTTAAGGCTAGCGTCAGATACGCAGTATTTT. This sequence encodes CASSLRLASDTQYF. The full variable domain, with the rest looked up from reference TRBV7-3 and TRBJ2-3, is GAGVSQTPSNKVTEKGKYVELRCDPISGHTALYWYRQSLGQGPEFLIYFQGTGAADDSGLPNDRFFAVRPEGSVSTLKIQRTERGDSAVYLCASSLRLASDTQYFGPGTRLTVL.

V usage is TRBV29-1 and J usage is TRBJ1-2, with 9 bases that match TRBD1. This CDR3 has 17 amino acids. Germline V CDR1 and CDR2: SQVTM, ANQGSEA. V dropped 5 bases and J dropped 0; count of bases not matched to a gene: 13. CDR3: CSVSTGTGSLSNYGYTF. The DNA of the CDR3 is TGCAGCGTTTCTACCGGGACAGGGAGCCTCTCTAACTATGGCTACACCTTC.

In its sample, this clone was seen once. The chain combines TRBV7-2 with TRBJ1-2; a possible D gene is TRBD1 (6 bases). Germline V gene lookup returns CDR1 SGHTA and CDR2 FQGNSA. Trimming stripped 1 base from V and 4 bases from J, with 13 bases between. The CDR3 totals 15 residues. CDR3 sequence reads: CASSLGGQRSYGYTF. The CDR3 DNA reads TGTGCCAGCAGCTTAGGAGGACAGAGGAGCTATGGCTACACCTTC.

The chain links TRBV19 to TRBJ2-1; perhaps D is TRBD1 or TRBD2 (5 bases each). The V and J ends lost 1 base and 7 bases respectively, with 8 bases between them. CDR1 is LNHDA and CDR2 is SQIVND in the germline V gene (reference sequence). The CDR3 sequence is 13 residues long. CDR3 nucleotide sequence: TGTGCCAGTAGTATAGGAGGGGCAAATGAGCAGTTCTTC. Translated, it gives CASSIGGANEQFF.

This rearrangement joins TRBV28 to TRBJ1-5; D perhaps matches TRBD1 (5 bases). V dropped 4 bases and J dropped 0 bases, with 13 bases sitting between them. This CDR3 is 16 amino acids long. Germline CDR1 and CDR2: MDHEN and SYDVKM. The CDR3 DNA sequence: TGTGCCAGCAGTTCCTCAGACAGAAATAGCAATCAGCCCCAGCATTTT. This gives the protein CASSSSDRNSNQPQHF. Full variable domain (missing parts from reference TRBV28 and TRBJ1-5): DVKVTQSSRYLVKRTGEKVFLECVQDMDHENMFWYRQDPGLGLRLIYFSYDVKMKEKGDIPEGYSVSREKKERFSLILESASTNQTSMYLCASSSSDRNSNQPQHFGDGTRLSIL.

The chain joins TRBV6-1 to TRBJ1-1; tentatively, D is TRBD1 (5 bases). Trimming left V 6 bases short and J 1 base short, with 9 bases between. Looked up from germline, CDR1 is MNHNS and CDR2 is SASEGT. This CDR3 has 13 residues. In nucleotides, the CDR3 is TGTGCCAGCAGACCAGACAGGAACACTGAAGCTTTCTTT. Its protein product is CASRPDRNTEAFF.

This clone has just one count. The chain employs TRBV7-2 and TRBJ1-5; possible D gene TRBD1, 6 bases. The CDR3 is 14 amino acids. V was clipped by 8 bases and J by 6 bases, with 17 bases between them. CDR1 and CDR2 (germline): SGHTA, FQGNSA. The CDR3: CASSAGVVSQPQHF. The CDR3 region has the DNA TGTGCCAGCTCTGCAGGGGTGGTATCTCAGCCCCAGCATTTT.